One sample yielded the 13 T cell receptor beta chains listed below, sequenced in a study of blood T cells in healthy people across ages. Primers used in a second PCR of about 6 to 11 cycles were a sample-barcoded 5' primer and a J-beta primer mix. TCRdb itself ran the 5' RACE reads through MiXCR, one entry per CDR3 protein. The sample lists 600,000 to 1,000,000 distinct CDR3 sequences; 58% were seen once. Input material: blood. The receptor source for this set is a man younger than 40 in good health.

The chain uses TRBV6-1 and TRBJ2-4; D unresolved. The end of the DNA is better explained by TRBJ2-7, so the J call may be wrong. CDR1 is MNHNS and CDR2 is SASEGT in the germline V gene. CDR3 length equals 13 residues. CDR3 nucleotide sequence: TGTGCCAGCACACGACCCGAAACCTACGAGCAGTACTTC. It yields the protein CASTRPETYEQYF.

The rearrangement uses TRBV28 and TRBJ2-5, with 9 bases fitting TRBD2. The better agreement between TRBJ2-7 and the DNA end casts doubt on the J call. Germline V CDR1 and CDR2: MDHEN, SYDVKM. CDR3 length: 15 amino acids. The CDR3 bases are TGTGCCAGCAGACTCCATAGCGGGAGTTCCCACGAGCAGTACTTC. This codes for CASRLHSGSSHEQYF.

The chain recombines TRBV4-3 with TRBJ2-7; no clear D. From germline, CDR1 is LGHNA and CDR2 YSLEER. Deletions cut 0 bases from V and 2 bases from J, with 8 bases between. This CDR3 is built from 14 residues. CDR3 sequence: CASSQDYSPYEQYF. In DNA form, the CDR3 reads TGCGCCAGCAGCCAAGACTACAGCCCCTACGAGCAGTACTTC.

This clonotype was counted between two and nine times. J is TRBJ2-5 and V is TRBV3-1; a possible D gene is TRBD2 (5 bases). The CDR3 has 15 residues. Trimming took 0 bases from V and 2 from J, leaving 10 bases between them. In germline, CDR1 is LGHDT, CDR2 YNNKEL (reference sequence). The CDR3 DNA sequence: TGTGCCAGCAGCCAAGACCCTGGAGGTCAAGAGACCCAGTACTTC. Encoded protein: CASSQDPGGQETQYF.

This clonotype has more than one count but fewer than ten. The rearrangement uses TRBV15 and TRBJ2-7; D might be TRBD2 (5 bases). The length of the CDR3 is 14 residues. Per germline, CDR1 LNHNV and CDR2 YYDKDF (reference sequence). V gave up 1 base and J gave up 0 bases, with 7 bases separating them. CDR3 nucleotide sequence: TGTGCCACCAGCAGAGGAGGGAGCTCCTACGAGCAGTACTTC. This encodes CATSRGGSSYEQYF.

CDR3 coding DNA: TGTGCCAGCAGCTTAACCCCCCGGGACAGGGGAAATACGCAGTATTTT. It specifies CASSLTPRDRGNTQYF. The chain couples TRBV7-8 to TRBJ2-3; 10 bases are a match to TRBD1. The CDR3 has 16 residues. With V trimmed by 2 bases and J by 7 bases, 9 bases remained unmatched. In germline, CDR1 is SGHVS, CDR2 FQNEAQ. Together with reference TRBV7-8 and TRBJ2-3, the CDR3 gives the full variable domain: GAGVSQSPRYKVAKRGQDVALRCDPISGHVSLFWYQQALGQGPEFLTYFQNEAQLDKSGLPSDRFFAERPEGSVSTLKIQRTQQEDSAVYLCASSLTPRDRGNTQYFGPGTRLTVL.

This chain uses TRBV9 with TRBJ2-5; 8 bases match TRBD1. The better agreement between TRBJ2-7 and the DNA end casts doubt on the J call. The CDR3 is 16 amino acids. The V gene's germline CDR1 is SGDLS and CDR2 YYNGEE. CDR3 sequence: CASSPSGQGGLYEQYF. CDR3 coding DNA: TGTGCCAGCAGCCCTTCTGGACAGGGAGGTCTCTACGAGCAGTACTTC.

This clonotype was detected only a few times. The chain combines TRBV28 with TRBJ2-7, with TRBD2 identical over 7 bases. J gave up 4 bases and V 4 bases, and 10 bases lay outside the gene matches. The CDR3 runs to 15 residues. Germline-derived CDR1 and CDR2 are MDHEN and SYDVKM. This CDR3 reads CASSSRTRNGYEQYF. The CDR3, as DNA: TGTGCCAGCAGTTCCCGGACTAGGAATGGGTACGAGCAGTACTTC.

This clonotype was found a few times. For the CDR3, the DNA is TGTGCCAGCAGCCAAGACGGCGGGGAAGAGACCCAGTACTTC. Amino acids: CASSQDGGEETQYF. This rearrangement joins TRBV4-2 to TRBJ2-5; TRBD2 might be the D (6 bases). CDR3 size: 14 residues. Germline V gene sequence: CDR1 LGHNA, CDR2 YNFKEQ. Between the trimmed V and J ends, which lost 0 bases and 3 bases, there was a span of 8 bases.

The rearrangement uses TRBV20-1 and TRBJ2-7; possibly TRBD1 for D (5 bases). The CDR3 is 15 residues long. The germline CDR1 and CDR2 sequences are DFQATT and SNEGSKA (reference sequence). V dropped 4 bases and J dropped 4 bases, with 20 bases sitting between them. CDR3 nucleotide sequence: TGCAGTGCTATCGTTCCAGGGCCCCATGGATACGAGCAGTACTTC. This translates into CSAIVPGPHGYEQYF.

The CDR3 spells CATSSALTSRDTQYF. The CDR3 DNA sequence: TGTGCCACCAGTTCCGCCTTGACTAGCCGGGATACGCAGTATTTT. The chain employs TRBV24-1 and TRBJ2-3, with TRBD2 identical over 7 bases. V was pared by 6 bases and J by 6 bases, with 11 bases of the junction left unmatched. Germline lookup yields CDR1 KGHDR and CDR2 SFDVKD. The CDR3 has 15 residues.

The chain is built from TRBV20-1 and TRBJ2-3; a possible D gene is TRBD1 (5 bases). The CDR3 is 15 amino acids. Per the germline V gene, CDR1 is DFQATT and CDR2 is SNEGSKA (reference sequence). V lost 0 bases to trimming and J lost 3 bases, with 13 bases between them. In DNA, the CDR3 is TGCAGTGCTAGAGATCCGAGGACACCGACAGATACGCAGTATTTT. Its protein is CSARDPRTPTDTQYF.

V usage is TRBV20-1 and J usage is TRBJ2-5; TRBD2 matches at 12 bases. TRBJ2-7 explains the end of the DNA better; the J call may be wrong. This CDR3 region has 15 residues. Germline V gene sequence: CDR1 DFQATT, CDR2 SNEGSKA (reference sequence). CDR3 residues: CSAQSRSSGGVEQYF. In DNA form, the CDR3 reads TGCAGTGCTCAGTCCCGATCTAGCGGGGGGGTCGAGCAGTACTTC.